This TCR beta chain is from a study of T cells in tuberculosis. Comment on this clone: The same CDR3 arises from other DNA sequences in this sample as well.

Sorting used thawed, overnight-rested PBMC stained with anti-CD3, a viability dye and GMM-loaded CD1B tetramer. The lipid loaded on the CD1B tetramers was C32 glucose monomycolate from Rhodococcus equi. Before cryopreservation, the sorted PBMC lost their CD14-expressing monocytes. V was shortened by 3 bases and J by 0 bases, with 6 bases between the two germline ends. Germline CDR1 and CDR2: MGHRA and YSYEKL. The CDR3 is made up of 14 amino acids. Chain pairing is unknown; alpha and beta were sequenced separately. Sequencing was performed with immunoSEQ multiplex PCR; in TCRdb, only in-frame clones are kept and a portion is missing. The data show tens of thousands of clones, with approximately 91% seen just once and 1.9% held by the top ten.

The chain has TRBV4-1 and TRBJ1-5, with no clear D. What was sequenced was CD1b-GMM tetramer-negative cells sorted from PBMCs. This receptor was taken from an adult woman with latent tuberculosis. The chain's CDR3 is CASSQGGSNQPQHF. In DNA form, the CDR3 reads TGCGCCAGCAGCCAGGGAGGTAGCAATCAGCCCCAGCATTTT.